Listed below are T cell receptor beta chains from one sample, sequenced in a study of shared clonotypes between healthy human individuals. Method: immunoSEQ multiplex PCR; TCRdb's copy keeps in-frame clones and lacks some. This table has about 1,800,000 clones, over 85% appearing once. Specimen: naive CD8+ T cells sorted from blood. These TCRs come from a young man in good health. CDR3s include the opening cysteine and the closing phenylalanine or tryptophan. Each record gives: J gene, D gene, V gene, CDR3 DNA, CDR3 protein. D genes are given only for firm matches.

j_gene: TRBJ1-1
d_gene: .
v_gene: TRBV5-1
CDR3nt: TGCGCCAGCAGCCCGGCGGGGAACACTGAAGCTTTCTTT
CDR3aa: CASSPAGNTEAFF

j_gene: TRBJ2-3
d_gene: .
v_gene: TRBV13
CDR3nt: TGTGCCAGCAGCTTCGGAGGGGGGGCGGAAGATACGCAGTATTTT
CDR3aa: CASSFGGGAEDTQYF

j_gene: TRBJ2-3
d_gene: TRBD1
v_gene: TRBV28
CDR3nt: TGTGCCAGCAGTTCAGGGACAGGCAGCACAGATACGCAGTATTTT
CDR3aa: CASSSGTGSTDTQYF

j_gene: TRBJ1-4
d_gene: .
v_gene: TRBV21-1
CDR3nt: TGTGCCAGCAGCAAAGAGGCGGCATGTGATGAAAAACTGTTTTTT
CDR3aa: CASSKEAACDEKLFF

j_gene: TRBJ1-1
d_gene: .
v_gene: TRBV4-1
CDR3nt: TGCGCCAGCAGCCAAGTCCGGGACCCTTACACTGAAGCTTTCTTT
CDR3aa: CASSQVRDPYTEAFF

j_gene: TRBJ1-6
d_gene: .
v_gene: TRBV27
CDR3nt: TGTGCCAGCAGTCCCTTTAGCGGGGGGATGAATTCACCCCTCCACTTT
CDR3aa: CASSPFSGGMNSPLHF

j_gene: TRBJ2-1
d_gene: TRBD1
v_gene: TRBV25-1
CDR3nt: TGTGCCAGCAGTGCCCATTCCGGGACAGGGGGATGGATTGAGCAGTTCTTC
CDR3aa: CASSAHSGTGGWIEQFF

j_gene: TRBJ1-5
d_gene: TRBD1
v_gene: TRBV6-6
CDR3nt: TGTGCCAGCACTTACGCAGGGGGCGCGTCCCCCCAGCATTTT
CDR3aa: CASTYAGGASPQHF

j_gene: TRBJ2-7
d_gene: TRBD1
v_gene: TRBV29-1
CDR3nt: TGCAGCGCCCGGACAGGGGCGAACTCCTACGAGCAGTACTTC
CDR3aa: CSARTGANSYEQYF

j_gene: TRBJ2-1
d_gene: .
v_gene: TRBV15
CDR3nt: TGTGCCACCAGCAGAGGGGGTAACCTAGGCCCCTCCTACAATGAGCAGTTCTTC
CDR3aa: CATSRGGNLGPSYNEQFF

j_gene: TRBJ2-3
d_gene: .
v_gene: TRBV27
CDR3nt: TGTGCCAGCAATATCCGGACAGCTAGCACAGATACGCAGTATTTT
CDR3aa: CASNIRTASTDTQYF

j_gene: TRBJ1-1
d_gene: .
v_gene: TRBV9
CDR3nt: TGTGCCAGCAGCCCCAGCGGGGGGAGTACTGAAGCTTTCTTT
CDR3aa: CASSPSGGSTEAFF

j_gene: TRBJ2-5
d_gene: TRBD2
v_gene: TRBV19
CDR3nt: TGTGCCAGTAGTAGGCTAGCGGGGGCGTACGAGACCCAGTACTTC
CDR3aa: CASSRLAGAYETQYF

j_gene: TRBJ2-7
d_gene: TRBD2
v_gene: TRBV27
CDR3nt: TGTGCCAGCAGCCCAGCAGCGGGAGAGGAGTCCTACGAGCAGTACTTC
CDR3aa: CASSPAAGEESYEQYF

j_gene: TRBJ2-7
d_gene: TRBD1
v_gene: TRBV6-5
CDR3nt: TGTGCCAGCAGGACCCCGCTTGGACAGGGTTACGAGCAGTACTTC
CDR3aa: CASRTPLGQGYEQYF

j_gene: TRBJ1-1
d_gene: .
v_gene: TRBV5-6
CDR3nt: TGTGCCAGCACCTTTAAGGAGGGGGATGAAGCTTTCTTT
CDR3aa: CASTFKEGDEAFF

j_gene: TRBJ1-1
d_gene: .
v_gene: TRBV6-5
CDR3nt: TGTGCCAGCAGTTACTCACCCCCAGGGAACACTGAAGCTTTCTTT
CDR3aa: CASSYSPPGNTEAFF

j_gene: TRBJ1-6
d_gene: .
v_gene: TRBV11-2
CDR3nt: TGTGCCAGCAACCCGGGCAGGACCTATAATTCACCCCTCCACTTT
CDR3aa: CASNPGRTYNSPLHF

j_gene: TRBJ2-7
d_gene: TRBD2
v_gene: TRBV28
CDR3nt: TGTGCCAGCAGTTCCAGACTAGCGGGGGGCTACGAGCAGTACTTC
CDR3aa: CASSSRLAGGYEQYF

j_gene: TRBJ2-3
d_gene: .
v_gene: TRBV7-9
CDR3nt: TGTGCCAGCAGCTCGGGCGGCCGACTAGCAGATACGCAGTATTTT
CDR3aa: CASSSGGRLADTQYF

j_gene: TRBJ1-1
d_gene: .
v_gene: TRBV5-5
CDR3nt: TGTGCCAGCAGCTTGGTCGGGTGGCAAGCTTTCTTT
CDR3aa: CASSLVGWQAFF

j_gene: TRBJ2-1
d_gene: .
v_gene: TRBV5-1
CDR3nt: TGCGCCAGCAGCCTGGATCCCTCCTACAATGAGCAGTTCTTC
CDR3aa: CASSLDPSYNEQFF

j_gene: TRBJ2-1
d_gene: .
v_gene: TRBV15
CDR3nt: TGTGCCACCAGCAGAGCGGACGGCCCCCTTGGGAATGAGCAGTTCTTC
CDR3aa: CATSRADGPLGNEQFF